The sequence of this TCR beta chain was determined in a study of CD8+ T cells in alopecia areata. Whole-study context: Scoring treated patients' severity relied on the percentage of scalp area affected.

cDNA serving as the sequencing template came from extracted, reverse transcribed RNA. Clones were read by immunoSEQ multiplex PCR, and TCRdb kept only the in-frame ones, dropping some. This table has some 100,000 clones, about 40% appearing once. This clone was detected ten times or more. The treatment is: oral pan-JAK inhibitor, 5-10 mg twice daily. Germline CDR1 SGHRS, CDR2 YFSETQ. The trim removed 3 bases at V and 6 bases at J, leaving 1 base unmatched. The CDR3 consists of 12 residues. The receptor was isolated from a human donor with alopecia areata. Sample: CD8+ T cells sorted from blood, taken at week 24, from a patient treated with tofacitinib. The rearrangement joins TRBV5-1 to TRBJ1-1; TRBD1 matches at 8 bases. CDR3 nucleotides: TGCGCCAGCAGCTCGGGACAGGCTGAAGCTTTCTTT. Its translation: CASSSGQAEAFF.